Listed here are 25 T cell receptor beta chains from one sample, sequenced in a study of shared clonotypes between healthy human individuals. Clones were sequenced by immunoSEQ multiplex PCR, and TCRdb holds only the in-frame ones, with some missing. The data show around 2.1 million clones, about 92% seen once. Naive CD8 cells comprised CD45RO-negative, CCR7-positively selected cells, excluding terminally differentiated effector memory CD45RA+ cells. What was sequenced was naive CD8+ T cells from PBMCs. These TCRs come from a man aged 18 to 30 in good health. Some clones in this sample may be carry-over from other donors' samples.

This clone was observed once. This chain's CDR3 is CASGFVTAGEVHEQYF. In DNA, the CDR3 is TGTGCTAGTGGGTTTGTAACGGCAGGGGAGGTCCACGAGCAGTACTTC. The chain links TRBV12-5 to TRBJ2-7; possibly TRBD1 or TRBD2 for D (6 bases each). V lost 6 bases, J lost 5 bases, and 23 bases lay in between. Germline lookup yields CDR1 LGHNT and CDR2 FRNRAP. This CDR3 is 16 amino acids long.

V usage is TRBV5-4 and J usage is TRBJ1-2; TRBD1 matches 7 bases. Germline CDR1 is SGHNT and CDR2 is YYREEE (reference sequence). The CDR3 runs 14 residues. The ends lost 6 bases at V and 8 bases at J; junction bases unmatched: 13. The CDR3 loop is CASNPGTAAIGYTF. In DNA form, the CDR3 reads TGTGCCAGCAACCCCGGGACAGCGGCTATCGGCTACACCTTC.

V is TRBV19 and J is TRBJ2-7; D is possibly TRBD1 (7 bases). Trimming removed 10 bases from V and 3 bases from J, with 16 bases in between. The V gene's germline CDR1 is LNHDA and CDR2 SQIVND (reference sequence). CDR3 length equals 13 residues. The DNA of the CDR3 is TGTGCCACCCGACCCCAGGGGGGCTACGAGCAGTACTTC. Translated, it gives CATRPQGGYEQYF.

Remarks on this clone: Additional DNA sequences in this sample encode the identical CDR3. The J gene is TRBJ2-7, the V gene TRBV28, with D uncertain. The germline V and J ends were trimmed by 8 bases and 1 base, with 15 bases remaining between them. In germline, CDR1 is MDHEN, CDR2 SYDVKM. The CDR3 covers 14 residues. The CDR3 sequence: CASSLLTVSYEQYF. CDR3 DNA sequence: TGTGCCAGCTCCCTTTTAACGGTATCCTACGAGCAGTACTTC.

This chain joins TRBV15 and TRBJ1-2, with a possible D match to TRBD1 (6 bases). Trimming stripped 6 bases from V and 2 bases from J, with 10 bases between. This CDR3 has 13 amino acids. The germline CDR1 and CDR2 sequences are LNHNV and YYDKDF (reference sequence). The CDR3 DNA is TGTGCCACCAGGGCGACAGGAAACTATGGCTACACCTTC. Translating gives CATRATGNYGYTF.

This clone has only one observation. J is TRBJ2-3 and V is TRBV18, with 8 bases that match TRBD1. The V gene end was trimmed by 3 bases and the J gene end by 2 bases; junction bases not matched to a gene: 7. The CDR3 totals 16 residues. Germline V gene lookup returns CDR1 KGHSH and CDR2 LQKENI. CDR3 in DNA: TGTGCCAGCTCACCTTCTCCGGGACAGGACACAGATACGCAGTATTTT. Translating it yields CASSPSPGQDTDTQYF.

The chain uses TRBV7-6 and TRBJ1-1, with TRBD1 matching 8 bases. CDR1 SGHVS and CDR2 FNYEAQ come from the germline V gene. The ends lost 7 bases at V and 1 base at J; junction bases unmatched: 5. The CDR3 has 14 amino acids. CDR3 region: CASTTGQENTEAFF. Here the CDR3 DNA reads TGTGCCAGCACCACGGGACAGGAGAACACTGAAGCTTTCTTT. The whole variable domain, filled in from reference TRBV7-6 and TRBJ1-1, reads GAGVSQSPRYKVTKRGQDVALRCDPISGHVSLYWYRQALGQGPEFLTYFNYEAQQDKSGLPNDRFSAERPEGSISTLTIQRTEQRDSAMYRCASTTGQENTEAFFGQGTRLTVV.

CDR3 residues: CASSLREGTGETQYF. CDR3 nucleotide sequence: TGTGCCAGCAGTTTACGGGAGGGGACCGGAGAGACCCAGTACTTC. V and J are TRBV28 and TRBJ2-5, with 8 positions matching TRBD2. The V gene end was trimmed by 2 bases and the J gene end by 4 bases; junction bases not matched to a gene: 6. This CDR3 comprises 15 residues. Germline V gene data show CDR1 as MDHEN and CDR2 as SYDVKM. The full variable domain, rest sourced from reference TRBV28 and TRBJ2-5, is DVKVTQSSRYLVKRTGEKVFLECVQDMDHENMFWYRQDPGLGLRLIYFSYDVKMKEKGDIPEGYSVSREKKERFSLILESASTNQTSMYLCASSLREGTGETQYFGPGTRLLVL.

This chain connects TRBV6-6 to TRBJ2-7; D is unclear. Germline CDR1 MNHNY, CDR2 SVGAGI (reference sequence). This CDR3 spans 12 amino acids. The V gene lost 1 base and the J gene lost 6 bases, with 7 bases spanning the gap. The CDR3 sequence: CASSYFSSEQYF. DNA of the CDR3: TGTGCCAGCAGTTACTTTTCCAGCGAGCAGTACTTC.

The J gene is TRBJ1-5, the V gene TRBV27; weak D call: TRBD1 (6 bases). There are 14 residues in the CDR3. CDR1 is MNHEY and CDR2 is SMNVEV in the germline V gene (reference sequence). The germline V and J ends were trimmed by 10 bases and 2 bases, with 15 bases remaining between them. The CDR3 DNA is TGTGCCACGGGGAGGGGGGGAGGCAATCAGCCCCAGCATTTT. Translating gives CATGRGGGNQPQHF.

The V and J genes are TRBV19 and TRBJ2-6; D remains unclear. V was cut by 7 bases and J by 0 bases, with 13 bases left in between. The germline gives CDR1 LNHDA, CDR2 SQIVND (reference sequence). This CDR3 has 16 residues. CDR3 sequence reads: CASKPRVVSGANVLTF. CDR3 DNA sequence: TGTGCCAGTAAACCCCGGGTCGTCTCTGGGGCCAACGTCCTGACTTTC.

The CDR3 sequence: CSATTAGESYEQYF. For the CDR3, the DNA is TGCAGCGCAACCACCGCAGGGGAGAGTTACGAGCAGTACTTC. The J gene is TRBJ2-7, the V gene TRBV29-1, with a possible D match to TRBD1 (6 bases). The V gene's germline CDR1 is SQVTM and CDR2 ANQGSEA. Trimming removed 7 bases at V and 4 bases at J, with 20 bases between. The CDR3 is 14 residues long.

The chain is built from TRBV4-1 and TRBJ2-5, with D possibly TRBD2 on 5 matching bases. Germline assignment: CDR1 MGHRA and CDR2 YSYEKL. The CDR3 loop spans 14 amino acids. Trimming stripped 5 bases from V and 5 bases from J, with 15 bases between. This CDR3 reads CASSYGPSGETQYF. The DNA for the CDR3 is TGCGCCAGCAGCTACGGTCCATCGGGGGAGACCCAGTACTTC.

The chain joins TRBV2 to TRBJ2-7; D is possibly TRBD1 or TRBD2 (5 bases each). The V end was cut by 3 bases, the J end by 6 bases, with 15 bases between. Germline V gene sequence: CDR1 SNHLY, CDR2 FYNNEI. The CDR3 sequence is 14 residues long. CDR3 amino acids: CASSDRRDPTEQYF. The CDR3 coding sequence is TGTGCCAGCAGTGATCGCCGGGACCCCACCGAGCAGTACTTC.

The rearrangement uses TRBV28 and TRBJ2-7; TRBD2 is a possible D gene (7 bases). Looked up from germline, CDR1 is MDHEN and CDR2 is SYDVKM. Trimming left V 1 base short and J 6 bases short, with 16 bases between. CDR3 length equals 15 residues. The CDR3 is CASSLSRGAHPEQYF. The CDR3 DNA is TGTGCCAGCAGTTTATCTCGGGGGGCTCACCCCGAGCAGTACTTC. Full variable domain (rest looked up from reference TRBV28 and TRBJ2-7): DVKVTQSSRYLVKRTGEKVFLECVQDMDHENMFWYRQDPGLGLRLIYFSYDVKMKEKGDIPEGYSVSREKKERFSLILESASTNQTSMYLCASSLSRGAHPEQYFGPGTRLTVT.

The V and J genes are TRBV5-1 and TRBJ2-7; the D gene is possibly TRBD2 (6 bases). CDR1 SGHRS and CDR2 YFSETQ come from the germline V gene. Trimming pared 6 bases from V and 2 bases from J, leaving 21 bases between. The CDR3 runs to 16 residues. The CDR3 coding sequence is TGCGCCAGCACCTTTTTTAGCGGCGAAAGAACCTACGAGCAGTACTTC. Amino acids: CASTFFSGERTYEQYF.

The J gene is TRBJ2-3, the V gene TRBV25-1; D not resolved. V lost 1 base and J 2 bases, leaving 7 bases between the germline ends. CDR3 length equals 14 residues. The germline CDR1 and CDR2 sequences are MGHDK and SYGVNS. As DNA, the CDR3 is TGTGCCAGCAGTGAATTTGGCCTCACAGATACGCAGTATTTT. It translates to CASSEFGLTDTQYF. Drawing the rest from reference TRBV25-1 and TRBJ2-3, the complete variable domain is EADIYQTPRYLVIGTGKKITLECSQTMGHDKMYWYQQDPGMELHLIHYSYGVNSTEKGDLSSESTVSRIRTEHFPLTLESARPSHTSQYLCASSEFGLTDTQYFGPGTRLTVL.

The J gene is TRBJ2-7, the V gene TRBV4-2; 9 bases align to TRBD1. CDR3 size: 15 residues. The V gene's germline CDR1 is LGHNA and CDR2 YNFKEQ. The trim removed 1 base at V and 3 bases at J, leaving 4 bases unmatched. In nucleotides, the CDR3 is TGTGCCAGCAGCCAAGTTCCGGACAGGGGCTACGAGCAGTACTTC. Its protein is CASSQVPDRGYEQYF.

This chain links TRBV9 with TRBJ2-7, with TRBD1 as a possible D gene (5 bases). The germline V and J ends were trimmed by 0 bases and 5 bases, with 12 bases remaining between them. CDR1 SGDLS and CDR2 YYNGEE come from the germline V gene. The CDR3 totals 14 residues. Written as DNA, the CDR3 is TGTGCCAGCAGCGTAGGGTGGGGCCGGGACGAGCAGTACTTC. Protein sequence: CASSVGWGRDEQYF.

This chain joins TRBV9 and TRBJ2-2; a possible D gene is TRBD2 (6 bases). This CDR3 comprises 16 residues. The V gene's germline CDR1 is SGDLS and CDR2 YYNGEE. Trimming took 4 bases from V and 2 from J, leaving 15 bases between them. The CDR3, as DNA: TGTGCCAGCAGCCCCCGGGTGGGGGGAAACACCGGGGAGCTGTTTTTT. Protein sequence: CASSPRVGGNTGELFF.

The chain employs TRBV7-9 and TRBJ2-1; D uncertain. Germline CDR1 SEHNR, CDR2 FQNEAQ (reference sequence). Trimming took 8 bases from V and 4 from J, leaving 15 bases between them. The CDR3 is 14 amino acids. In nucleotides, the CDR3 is TGTGCCAGCGGGTGGGGATCAGTTTACAATGAGCAGTTCTTC. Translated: CASGWGSVYNEQFF.

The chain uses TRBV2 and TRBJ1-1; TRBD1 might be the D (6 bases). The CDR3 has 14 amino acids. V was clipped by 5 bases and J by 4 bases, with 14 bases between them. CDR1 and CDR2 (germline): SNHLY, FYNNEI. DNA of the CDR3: TGTGCCAGCAGTCCGGGGGGCAGGCTCACTGAAGCTTTCTTT. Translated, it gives CASSPGGRLTEAFF.

CDR3 bases: TGTGCCAGCAGTCCAAGGGTTAGGACTAGCGGCCTAAGCATTCAGTACTTC. Protein product: CASSPRVRTSGLSIQYF. The gene calls are TRBV28 and TRBJ2-4, with 10 bases fitting TRBD2. Germline V gene sequence: CDR1 MDHEN, CDR2 SYDVKM. After removal of 5 bases from V and 9 bases from J, the junction contained 16 bases not matched to a gene. This CDR3 comprises 17 residues.

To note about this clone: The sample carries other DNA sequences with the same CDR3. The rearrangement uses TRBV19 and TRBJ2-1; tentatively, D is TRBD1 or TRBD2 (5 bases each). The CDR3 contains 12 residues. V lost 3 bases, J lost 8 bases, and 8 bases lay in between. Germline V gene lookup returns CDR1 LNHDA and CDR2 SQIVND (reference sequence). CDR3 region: CASSIRGDEQFF. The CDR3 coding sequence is TGTGCCAGTAGTATCCGAGGGGATGAGCAGTTCTTC.

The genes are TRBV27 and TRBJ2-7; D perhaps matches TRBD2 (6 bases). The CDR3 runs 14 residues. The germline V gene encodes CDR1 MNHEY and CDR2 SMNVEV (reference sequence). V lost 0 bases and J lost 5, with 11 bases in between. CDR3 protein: CASSLSMGRNEQYF. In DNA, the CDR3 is TGTGCCAGCAGTTTATCGATGGGGAGGAACGAGCAGTACTTC.